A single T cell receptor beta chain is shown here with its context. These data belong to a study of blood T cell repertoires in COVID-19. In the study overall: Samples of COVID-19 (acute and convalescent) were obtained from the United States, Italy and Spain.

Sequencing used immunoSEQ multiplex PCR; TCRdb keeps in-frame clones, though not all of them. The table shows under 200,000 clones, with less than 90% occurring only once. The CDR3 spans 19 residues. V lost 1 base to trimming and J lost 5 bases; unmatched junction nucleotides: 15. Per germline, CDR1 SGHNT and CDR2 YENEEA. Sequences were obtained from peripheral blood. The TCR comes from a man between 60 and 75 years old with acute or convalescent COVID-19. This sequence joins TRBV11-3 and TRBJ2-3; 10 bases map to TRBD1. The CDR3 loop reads CASSLVFYRTGGFGDTQYF. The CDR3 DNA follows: TGTGCCAGCAGCTTAGTTTTTTATAGGACAGGGGGTTTCGGAGATACGCAGTATTTT.